This section outlines one T cell receptor beta chain sequence together with its context. The source of the sample is a study of blood T cells in healthy people across ages. Primers used in a second PCR of roughly 6 to 11 cycles were a sample-barcoded 5' primer and a J-beta primer mix. TCRdb re-called the 5' RACE reads through MiXCR, storing one row per CDR3 protein. The data show 1.5 million to 2 million distinct CDR3 sequences, roughly two fifths seen once. The sequence was obtained from a human donor in good health. Sequencing was performed on blood.

CDR3 sequence: CASRSREADQTQYF. CDR3 DNA: TGTGCCAGCAGAAGCAGGGAGGCTGATCAGACCCAGTACTTC. V usage is TRBV12-3 or TRBV12-4 and J usage is TRBJ2-5; TRBD2 might be the D (6 bases). The CDR3 has 14 residues. The ends were cut back, 6 bases at V and 6 bases at J, with 17 bases in the middle.